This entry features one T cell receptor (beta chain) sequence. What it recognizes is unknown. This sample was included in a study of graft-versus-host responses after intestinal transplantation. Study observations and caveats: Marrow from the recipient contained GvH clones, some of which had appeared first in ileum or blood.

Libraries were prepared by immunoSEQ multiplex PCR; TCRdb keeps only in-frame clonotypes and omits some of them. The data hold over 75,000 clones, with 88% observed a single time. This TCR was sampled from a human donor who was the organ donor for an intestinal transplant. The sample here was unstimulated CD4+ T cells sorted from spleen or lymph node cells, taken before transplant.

The CDR3 region has the DNA TGTGCTAGTGGGGCAGGGTCGGAGAGTACTAGCCTAGCCAAAAACATTCAGTACTTC. Protein sequence: CASGAGSESTSLAKNIQYF. The chain is built from TRBV12-5 and TRBJ2-4; D possibly corresponds to TRBD2 (6 bases). Trimming left V 6 bases short and J 0 bases short, with 24 bases between. The CDR3 contains 19 residues. Germline assignment: CDR1 LGHNT and CDR2 FRNRAP.